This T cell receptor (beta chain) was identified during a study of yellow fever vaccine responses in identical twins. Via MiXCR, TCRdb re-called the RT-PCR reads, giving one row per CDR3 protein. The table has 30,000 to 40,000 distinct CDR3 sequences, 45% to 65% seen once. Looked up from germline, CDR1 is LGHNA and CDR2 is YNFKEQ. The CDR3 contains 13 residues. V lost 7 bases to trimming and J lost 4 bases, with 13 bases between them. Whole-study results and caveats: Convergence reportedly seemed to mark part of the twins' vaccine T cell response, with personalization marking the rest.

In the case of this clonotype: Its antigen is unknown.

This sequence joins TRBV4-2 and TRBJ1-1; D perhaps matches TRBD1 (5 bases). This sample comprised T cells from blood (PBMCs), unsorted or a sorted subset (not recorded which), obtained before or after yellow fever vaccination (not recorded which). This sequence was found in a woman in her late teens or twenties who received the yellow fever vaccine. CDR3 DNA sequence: TGTGCCAGCACCCCGGGGGGGACCACTGAAGCTTTCTTT. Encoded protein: CASTPGGTTEAFF.